This TCR beta chain was identified in a study of T cells in localized non-small cell lung cancer (dated by TCRdb to between 2020 and 2021). Background for the entire study: The study examined T cell repertoires in under 300 patients with early-stage NSCLC and compared tumors with uninvolved tumor-adjacent lungs. All 240 or so NSCLC patients in the cohort were treatment-naive and had localized lung tumors that were resected. The mean age of the NSCLC patients was less than 70 years, with 130 or so men and 107 women.

The immunoSEQ Assay was used to sequence TCR beta CDR3 regions from DNA. The original pipeline was this. To compute T cell density, TCR beta template counts were normalized to usable DNA, which was estimated by amplifying housekeeping genes. Using the preseqR package, richness was estimated by extrapolating to 120,000 templates for tissue samples and 400,000 templates for PBMC samples. Clonality was defined by subtracting Pielou's evenness from one. Differential abundance testing on productive amino-acid clonotypes, with a minimum total count of 5 and an alpha of 0.1, was used to identify tissue-enriched TCRs. Repertoire overlap between compartments was quantified with the Jaccard Index and Morisita Overlap Index. GLIPH grouped TCR beta CDR3s together with public tetramer-defined viral CDR3s, and a viral motif had to include at least three viral sequences and also show V-gene enrichment. TCRdb stores this immuneACCESS table with in-frame sequences only. Part of the clones is absent; in the studies checked, under half of the shortfall reflects unresolved V genes, and no reason is known for the rest. V, J and clone size are those of that table, while D and trimming were read from the DNA. Recorded for this sample are just under 30,000 clones; 80% to 90% of them occurred a single time. The top ten hold approximately 10% of the sample.

At diagnosis, peripheral blood, uninvolved tumor-adjacent lung and tumor were collected and stored as a combination of fresh-frozen and FFPE material. For TCR repertoire profiling, the blood samples were analyzed as peripheral blood mononuclear cells. General study outcomes and caveats: Uninvolved tumor-adjacent lung showed the highest T cell clonality, higher than tumor, which suggests more focused antigenic responses in the uninvolved tumor-adjacent lung. Because the study design was exploratory, TCR variables were selected using unadjusted p-values without false-discovery rate correction. Longer overall survival was associated with higher blood T cell density, whereas shorter survival was associated with higher adjacent-lung clonality. Because multi-region tumor sequencing was not performed, intratumor heterogeneity could not be ruled out. A median of about 55 of the top 100 tumor clones were detected in paired uninvolved adjacent lung, and around 30 of these tumor clones were also found among the top 100 clones of the paired uninvolved adjacent lung.

V ends up 5 bases short and J 2 bases short, with an unmatched junction base count of 7. Counted from cysteine to phenylalanine, this CDR3 has 16 amino acids. CDR3 DNA only is kept here, 48 bases in frame from base 1. Via the germline V gene, CDR1 is SGHAT and CDR2 FQNNGV. Note on this clone: No cognate antigen has been identified for it. No clone much larger than this one lies a single base away; base qualities are absent.

This sequence uses TRBV11-2 and TRBJ2-5; 11 bases in between match TRBD2. The material sequenced was peripheral blood, taken before any cancer treatment. The sequence derives from a woman aged 35 to 70 with stage I lung adenocarcinoma. Here the CDR3 is given as CASSAGASGGQETQYF. Read as DNA, the sequence is TGTGCCAGCAGCGCAGGGGCTAGCGGGGGGCAAGAGACCCAGTACTTC.